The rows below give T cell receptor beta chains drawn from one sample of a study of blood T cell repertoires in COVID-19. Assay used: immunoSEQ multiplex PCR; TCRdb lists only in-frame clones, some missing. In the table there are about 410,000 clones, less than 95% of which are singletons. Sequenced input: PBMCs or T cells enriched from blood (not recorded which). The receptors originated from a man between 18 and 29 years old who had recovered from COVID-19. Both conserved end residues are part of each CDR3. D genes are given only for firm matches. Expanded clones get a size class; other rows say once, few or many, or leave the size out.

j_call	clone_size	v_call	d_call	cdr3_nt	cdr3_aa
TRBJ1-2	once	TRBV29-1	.	TGCAGCGTTGAACATTACACCTATGGCTACACCTTC	CSVEHYTYGYTF
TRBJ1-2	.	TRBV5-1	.	TGCGCCAGCCGACTGACAGCACAGGGCGTACAAGGCTACACCTTC	CASRLTAQGVQGYTF
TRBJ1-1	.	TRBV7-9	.	TGTGCCAGCAGCTTAGTCACAGGGTCGGTCTCTGAAGCTTTCTTT	CASSLVTGSVSEAFF
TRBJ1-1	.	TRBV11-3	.	TGTGCCAGCAGCTCCCCAGCGGTGAACACTGAAGCTTTCTTT	CASSSPAVNTEAFF
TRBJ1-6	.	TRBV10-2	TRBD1	TGCGCCAGCAGATCGGGACAGGTTAATTCACCCCTCCACTTT	CASRSGQVNSPLHF
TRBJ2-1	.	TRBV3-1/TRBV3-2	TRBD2	TGTGCCAGCAGCCAAATGCTAGCGGGAGTATGGAATGAGCAGTTCTTC	CASSQMLAGVWNEQFF
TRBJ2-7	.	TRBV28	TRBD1	TGTGCCAGCAGTTCGGGACAGACCTACGAGCAGTACTTC	CASSSGQTYEQYF
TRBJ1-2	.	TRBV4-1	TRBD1	TGCGCCAGCAGCCAAGTGGGGACAGGCAACTATGGCTACACCTTC	CASSQVGTGNYGYTF
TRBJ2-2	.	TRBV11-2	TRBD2	TGTGCCAGCAGCTTCACTAGCGGGAAATTTTACGGGGAGCTGTTTTTT	CASSFTSGKFYGELFF
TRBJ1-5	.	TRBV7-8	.	TGTGCCAGCAGCTTACGGAGAAATCAGCCCCAGCATTTT	CASSLRRNQPQHF
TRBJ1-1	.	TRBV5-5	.	TGTGCCAGCAGCAGGGACGGGGGACCTGAAGCTTTCTTT	CASSRDGGPEAFF
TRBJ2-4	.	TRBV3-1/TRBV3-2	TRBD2	TGTGCCAGCAGCCCGTATAGCGGGGCACCCGGCAAAAACATTCAGTACTTC	CASSPYSGAPGKNIQYF
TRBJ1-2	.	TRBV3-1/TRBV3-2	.	TGTGCCAGCAGCCAAGTCAGGAGGCATGGCTACACCTTC	CASSQVRRHGYTF